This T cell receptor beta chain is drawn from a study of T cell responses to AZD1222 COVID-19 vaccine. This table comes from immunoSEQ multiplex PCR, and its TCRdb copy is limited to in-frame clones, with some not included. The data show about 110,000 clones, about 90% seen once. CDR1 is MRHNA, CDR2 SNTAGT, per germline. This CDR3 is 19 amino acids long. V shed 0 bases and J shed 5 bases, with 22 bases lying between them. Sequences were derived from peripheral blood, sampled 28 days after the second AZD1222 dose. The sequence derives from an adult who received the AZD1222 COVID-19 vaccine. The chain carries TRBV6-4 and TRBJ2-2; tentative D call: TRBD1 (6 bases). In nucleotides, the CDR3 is TGTGCCAGCAGTGACTCAAAACAGGGTCTTCTCCATACTACCGGGGAGCTGTTTTTT. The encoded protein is CASSDSKQGLLHTTGELFF.